This T cell receptor (beta chain) was observed in a study of molecular identifiers for immune sequencing clone quantification. This clonotype is medium-sized. The CDR3 contains 13 residues. Germline V CDR1 and CDR2: MNHNY, SVGAGI (reference sequence). V lost 4 bases to trimming and J lost 6 bases; unmatched junction nucleotides: 2. TCRdb processed the PCR reads anew with MiXCR; each CDR3 protein has one entry. The table shows about 10,000 distinct CDR3 sequences, with over 20% occurring only once. This receptor was obtained from a human donor in good health. Some libraries in this study had Jurkat cell RNA spiked in. V gene TRBV6-6 combines with J gene TRBJ2-7; 11 bases agree with TRBD1. The specimen was naive CD8+ T cells from blood, with Jurkat cell RNA spiked in. The subset here: FACS-sorted CD8+CD4-CCR7+CD45RA+ naive T cells. The chain's CDR3 is CASSSGTGGEQYF. DNA for the CDR3: TGTGCCAGCAGTTCCGGGACAGGGGGCGAGCAGTACTTC.